This TCR beta chain was obtained from a study of response to subunit inactivated influenza vaccine. This clonotype was counted ten times or more. Its antigen is still unknown. Broader study findings: The authors put forward the suggestion that each seasonal influenza vaccination may bring in only a limited number of new T cells.

TCRdb reprocessed the RT-PCR reads with MiXCR, giving one entry per CDR3 protein. The table shows roughly 290,000 distinct CDR3 sequences, with 20% to 25% occurring only once. Sequences were derived from PBMCs from blood, sampled about 20 months after vaccination. The source is a man between 50 and 70 years old who received an inactivated influenza vaccine.

The DNA of the CDR3 is TGTGCCAGTAGCTCTTACCCGGGTCAAAATCAGCCCCAGCATTTT. It translates to CASSSYPGQNQPQHF. V and J are TRBV19 and TRBJ1-5; no clear D gene. The V and J ends lost 6 bases and 4 bases respectively, with 16 bases between them. This CDR3 spans 15 amino acids. Germline CDR1 LNHDA, CDR2 SQIVND (reference sequence).